A selection of T cell receptor beta chains follows, all from one sample in a study of cytomegalovirus exposure and HLA in healthy donors. The table came from immunoSEQ multiplex PCR; TCRdb's copy has only in-frame clones and leaves some out. The sample records approximately 70,000 clones, 70% being singletons. Specimen: PBMCs. The source of these receptors is a woman aged 45-65 years in good health and CMV-seropositive. CDR3s include the opening cysteine and the closing phenylalanine or tryptophan. Fields, in order: clone size, V gene, D gene, J gene, CDR3 DNA, CDR3 protein. A D gene is named only where the DNA matches it firmly. The size of a clone is reported for some rows only, either as once, few or many, or as a class for expanded clones.

>-|TRBV10-3|TRBD2|TRBJ2-1
TGTGCCATCAGTGAGACTAGCGGCTCCTACAATGAGCAGTTCTTC
CAISETSGSYNEQFF
>once|TRBV19|-|TRBJ1-6
TGTGCCAGTAGTATGTTCACAGCCAATTCACCCCTCCACTTT
CASSMFTANSPLHF
>once|TRBV6-5|-|TRBJ2-5
TGTGCCAGCAGTTACTCCGGGCAGGGAGGAAAAGAGACCCAGTACTTC
CASSYSGQGGKETQYF
>-|TRBV7-6|TRBD2|TRBJ2-3
TGTGCCAGCAGCTTGTTGAGCGGGACGGGGGCAGATACGCAGTATTTT
CASSLLSGTGADTQYF
>-|TRBV5-4|TRBD2|TRBJ2-5
TGTGCCAGCAGCTTGGGATCACCGGGACTAGCGAATCAAGAGACCCAGTACTTC
CASSLGSPGLANQETQYF
>-|TRBV4-3|-|TRBJ2-2
TGCGCCAGCAGCCGCGGGACCGGGGAGCTGTTTTTT
CASSRGTGELFF
>-|TRBV7-8|-|TRBJ1-2
TGTGCCAGCAGCTTGTTTACAGGGTCTAGTAACTATGGCTACACCTTC
CASSLFTGSSNYGYTF
>-|TRBV7-2|TRBD2|TRBJ2-1
TGTGCCTCCTCGACTAGCGGGGGGGATTACAATGAGCAGTTCTTC
CASSTSGGDYNEQFF
>-|TRBV7-2|TRBD2|TRBJ2-3
TGTGCCAGCAGCCTAGTAGCGGGAGCGGGCACAGATACGCAGTATTTT
CASSLVAGAGTDTQYF
>-|TRBV2|-|TRBJ2-2
TGTGCCAGCAGTTTTAGCACCGGGGAGCTGTTTTTT
CASSFSTGELFF
>once|TRBV28|TRBD1|TRBJ1-5
TGTGCCAGCGGGGACAGGGGCCAGCCCCAGCATTTT
CASGDRGQPQHF
>-|TRBV2|TRBD1|TRBJ1-1
TGTGCCAGCAGTGTCTCCGGGACAGGGGGCACTGAAGCTTTCTTT
CASSVSGTGGTEAFF
>-|TRBV12-5|TRBD1|TRBJ2-7
TGTGCTAGTGGTTTGGGACAGGGGGCAAACGAGCAGTACTTC
CASGLGQGANEQYF
>once|TRBV5-1|TRBD1|TRBJ2-1
TGCGCCAGCAGCTTGGAAGGGACAGTTCGCAATGAGCAGTTCTTC
CASSLEGTVRNEQFF
>-|TRBV5-1|-|TRBJ2-3
TGCGCCAGCAGCTTGGCGTGGGCTAGCACAGATACGCAGTATTTT
CASSLAWASTDTQYF
>-|TRBV19|TRBD2|TRBJ2-7
TGTGCCAGTCAAAGAGGGCTAGCGGGGGCCTACGAGCAGTACTTC
CASQRGLAGAYEQYF
>-|TRBV11-2|TRBD2|TRBJ2-7
TGTGCCAGCAGCTTCCGGGGGGGCCTAGACGAGCAGTACTTC
CASSFRGGLDEQYF
>-|TRBV11-2|TRBD1|TRBJ1-1
TGTGCCAGCAGCCCCCGACAGGGTTCCAACACTGAAGCTTTCTTT
CASSPRQGSNTEAFF
>few|TRBV5-1|-|TRBJ2-7
TGTGCCAGCAGCTTTCGTTTGCTAGCCCACGAGCAGTACTTC
CASSFRLLAHEQYF
>-|TRBV27|-|TRBJ1-3
TGTGCCAGTGGAGTCTCTGGAAACACCATATATTTT
CASGVSGNTIYF
>-|TRBV2|-|TRBJ1-4
TGTGCCATTCCCGCAGGGTTAACTAATGAAAAACTGTTTTTT
CAIPAGLTNEKLFF
>-|TRBV5-4|TRBD2|TRBJ2-7
TGTGCCAGCAGCGAGAGGACTAGCGGGATCAAAAACTACGAGCAGTACTTC
CASSERTSGIKNYEQYF
>-|TRBV28|-|TRBJ1-2
TGTGCCAGCAGTCAGGACAGCTATGGCTACACCTTC
CASSQDSYGYTF